This T cell receptor (beta chain) originates from a study of T cell changes during pregnancy in multiple sclerosis. Sequenced by immunoSEQ multiplex PCR; TCRdb stores in-frame clones only, minus some. The sample includes some 16,000 clones, roughly 81% of them seen just once. The length of the CDR3 is 13 residues. V lost 6 bases, J lost 7 bases, and 16 bases lay in between. The germline V gene encodes CDR1 MNHEY and CDR2 SMNVEV (reference sequence). The material sequenced was CD8+ T cells from peripheral blood mononuclear cells, taken in the second trimester of pregnancy. The rearrangement joins TRBV27 to TRBJ2-7, with D possibly matching TRBD2 (6 bases). The TCR comes from a female donor in good health, enrolled as a control in a pregnancy study. DNA of the CDR3: TGTGCCAGCAGACTTCCGGGAGACCGAGAGCAGTACTTC. Translated, it gives CASRLPGDREQYF.